The entry below gives a single TCR beta chain sequence along with its context. Its antigen is still unknown. The V gene's germline CDR1 is SGHRS and CDR2 YFSETQ. The V segment lost 2 bases and the J segment 5 bases; nucleotides outside the gene matches: 2. CDR3 length: 14 amino acids. This record belongs to a study of OX40 agonist ivuxolimab in advanced cancers. Study summary: The patients received ivuxolimab by intravenous route every 2 weeks at 0.01 to 10 mg/kg. Partial responses were seen in three patients, one with hepatocellular carcinoma and two with cutaneous melanoma. General study points: Expanded peripheral T cells had an undetermined antigen specificity.

Clones were sequenced by immunoSEQ multiplex PCR, and TCRdb holds only the in-frame ones, with some missing. The sample includes 70,000 to 85,000 clones, approximately 80% of them seen just once. The clonotype was recovered from an adult with an advanced solid tumor such as melanoma, head and neck, liver or kidney cancer. V is TRBV5-1 and J is TRBJ2-2, with 8 bases fitting TRBD1. The sequenced sample was CD4+ or CD8+ T cells sorted from blood, obtained in a trial of the OX40 agonist ivuxolimab. CDR3 nucleotides: TGCGCCAGCAGCTTTAGACAGGGGACCGGGGAGCTGTTTTTT. It encodes CASSFRQGTGELFF.